The clone carrying this T cell receptor beta chain was counted a few times. Only in-frame clones appear in the TCRdb table, and some are missing; sequencing was by immunoSEQ multiplex PCR. Of around 20,000 clones detected, roughly 76% appear once; the ten largest clones hold around 6%. This CDR3 region has 15 residues. Deletions cut 5 bases from V and 4 bases from J, with 17 bases between. Germline V gives CDR1 MNHNS, CDR2 SASEGT. This record belongs to a study of immune evolution from preneoplasia to lung adenocarcinoma. The receptor was isolated from a person between 55 and 69 years old with lung adenocarcinoma. This chain joins TRBV6-1 and TRBJ1-1, with a possible D match to TRBD1 (6 bases). Material for sequencing was FFPE invasive lung adenocarcinoma tissue. Here the CDR3 DNA reads TGTGCCAGCAGTCCTATCACAGGGCGGGCCACTGAAGCTTTCTTT. As protein: CASSPITGRATEAFF.